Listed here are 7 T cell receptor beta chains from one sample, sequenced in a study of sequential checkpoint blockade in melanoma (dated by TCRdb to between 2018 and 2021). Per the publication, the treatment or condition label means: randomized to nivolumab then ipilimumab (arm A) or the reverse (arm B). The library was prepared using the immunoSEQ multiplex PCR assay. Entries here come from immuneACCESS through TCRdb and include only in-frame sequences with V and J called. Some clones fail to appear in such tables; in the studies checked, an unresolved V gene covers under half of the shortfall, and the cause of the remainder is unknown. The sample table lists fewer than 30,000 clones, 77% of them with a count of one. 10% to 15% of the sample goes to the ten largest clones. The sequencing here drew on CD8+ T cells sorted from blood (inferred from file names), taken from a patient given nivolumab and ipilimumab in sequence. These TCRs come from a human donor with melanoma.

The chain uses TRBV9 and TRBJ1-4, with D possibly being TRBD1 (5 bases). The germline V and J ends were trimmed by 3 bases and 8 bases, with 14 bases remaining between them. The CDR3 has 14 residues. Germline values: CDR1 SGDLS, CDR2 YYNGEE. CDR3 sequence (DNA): TGTGCCAGCAGCGGCAGCAGGGAACGGGAAAAACTGTTTTTT. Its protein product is CASSGSREREKLFF.

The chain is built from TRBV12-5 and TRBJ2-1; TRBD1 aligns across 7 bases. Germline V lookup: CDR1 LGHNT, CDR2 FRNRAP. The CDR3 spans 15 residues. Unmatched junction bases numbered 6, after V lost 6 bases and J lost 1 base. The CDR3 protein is CASGIPGQSYNEQFF. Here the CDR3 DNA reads TGTGCTAGTGGAATACCGGGACAGTCCTACAATGAGCAGTTCTTC.

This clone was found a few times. The chain's CDR3 is CASSPERGLEETQYF. CDR3 in DNA: TGCGCCAGCAGCCCGGAAAGGGGGCTTGAAGAGACCCAGTACTTC. V is TRBV5-1 and J is TRBJ2-5, with TRBD1 matching over 7 bases. There are 15 residues in the CDR3. Germline V gene lookup returns CDR1 SGHRS and CDR2 YFSETQ. V lost 4 bases to trimming and J lost 3 bases; unmatched junction nucleotides: 9.

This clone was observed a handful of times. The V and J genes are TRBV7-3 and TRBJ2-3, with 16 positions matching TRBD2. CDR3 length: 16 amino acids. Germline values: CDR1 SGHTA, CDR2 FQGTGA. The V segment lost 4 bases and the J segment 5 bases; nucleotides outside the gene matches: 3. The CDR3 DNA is TGTGCCAGCAGCTCGGGACTAGCGGGGGGGCAAGATACGCAGTATTTT. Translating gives CASSSGLAGGQDTQYF. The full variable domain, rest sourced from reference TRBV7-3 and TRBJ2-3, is GAGVSQTPSNKVTEKGKYVELRCDPISGHTALYWYRQSLGQGPEFLIYFQGTGAADDSGLPNDRFFAVRPEGSVSTLKIQRTERGDSAVYLCASSSGLAGGQDTQYFGPGTRLTVL.

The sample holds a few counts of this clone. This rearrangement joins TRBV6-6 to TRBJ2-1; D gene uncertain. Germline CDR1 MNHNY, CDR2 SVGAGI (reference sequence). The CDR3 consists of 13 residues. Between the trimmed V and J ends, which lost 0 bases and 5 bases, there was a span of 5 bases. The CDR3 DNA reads TGTGCCAGCAGTTACTCCCAGGACAATGAGCAGTTCTTC. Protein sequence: CASSYSQDNEQFF.

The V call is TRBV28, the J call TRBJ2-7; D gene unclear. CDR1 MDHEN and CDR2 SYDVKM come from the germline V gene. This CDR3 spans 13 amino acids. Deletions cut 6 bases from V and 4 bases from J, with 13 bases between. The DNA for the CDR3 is TGTGCCAGCAGCCCAACCGACAAGTACGAGCAGTACTTC. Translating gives CASSPTDKYEQYF. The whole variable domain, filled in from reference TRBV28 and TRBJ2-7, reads DVKVTQSSRYLVKRTGEKVFLECVQDMDHENMFWYRQDPGLGLRLIYFSYDVKMKEKGDIPEGYSVSREKKERFSLILESASTNQTSMYLCASSPTDKYEQYFGPGTRLTVT.

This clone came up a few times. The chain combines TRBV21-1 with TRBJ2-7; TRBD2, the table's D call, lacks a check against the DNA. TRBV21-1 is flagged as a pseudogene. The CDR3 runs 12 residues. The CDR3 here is CASSNPSYEQYF. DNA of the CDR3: TGTGCCAGCAGCAATCCGTCTTACGAGCAGTACTTC.